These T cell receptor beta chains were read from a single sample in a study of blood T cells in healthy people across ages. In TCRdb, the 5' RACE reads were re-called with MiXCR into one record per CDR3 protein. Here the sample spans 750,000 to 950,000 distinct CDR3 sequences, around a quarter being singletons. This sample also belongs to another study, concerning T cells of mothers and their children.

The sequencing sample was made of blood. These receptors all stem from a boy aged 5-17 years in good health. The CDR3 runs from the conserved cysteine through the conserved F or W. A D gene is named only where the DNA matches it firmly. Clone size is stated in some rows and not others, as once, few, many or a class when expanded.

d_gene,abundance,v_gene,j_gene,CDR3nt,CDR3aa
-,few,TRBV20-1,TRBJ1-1,TGCAGTGCTACCGAAGATGGGGGGACTGAAGCTTTCTTT,CSATEDGGTEAFF
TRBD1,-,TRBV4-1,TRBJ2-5,TGCGCCAGCAGCCAGTGGGACAGGGTCGGAGGAGAGACCCAGTACTTC,CASSQWDRVGGETQYF
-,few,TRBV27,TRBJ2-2,TGTGCCAGCAAGTTTCCAGCACTTACCGGGGAGCTGTTTTTT,CASKFPALTGELFF
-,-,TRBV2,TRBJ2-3,TGTGCCAGCGTACAGGGAAACACAGATACGCAGTATTTT,CASVQGNTDTQYF
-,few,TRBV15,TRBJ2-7,TGTGCCACCAGCAGAGATCGAGGGGGCGAGCAGTACTTC,CATSRDRGGEQYF
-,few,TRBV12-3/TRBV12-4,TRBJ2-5,TGTGCCAGCAGTGTGCAGTTACAAGAGACCCAGTACTTC,CASSVQLQETQYF
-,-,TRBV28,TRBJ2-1,TGTGCCAGCAGTTTAGCGAGGGCGTCGCCTTACAATGAGCAGTTCTTC,CASSLARASPYNEQFF
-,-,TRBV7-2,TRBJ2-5,TGTGCCAGCAGCAGTCCGGGATCCCCCATGGAGACCCAGTACTTC,CASSSPGSPMETQYF
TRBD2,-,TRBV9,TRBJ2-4,TGTGCCAGCAGCGTAGGCGGGGGGCCTAACATTCAGTACTTC,CASSVGGGPNIQYF
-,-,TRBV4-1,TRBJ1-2,TGCGCCGGCAGCCAACCGGGCCAGGGATCTAGGGGCTACACCTTC,CAGSQPGQGSRGYTF
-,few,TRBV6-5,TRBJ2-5,TGTGCCAGCAGCCCCCCAGCGGTGGGCCAAGAGACCCAGTACTTC,CASSPPAVGQETQYF
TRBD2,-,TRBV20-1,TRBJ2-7,TGCAGTGCTGAGACTAGCGGGGGGCAAACCTACGAGCAGTACTTC,CSAETSGGQTYEQYF
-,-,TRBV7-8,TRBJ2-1,TGTGCCAGCAGCATTCCGACACCGGGCCTGAGCAATGAGCAGTTCTTC,CASSIPTPGLSNEQFF
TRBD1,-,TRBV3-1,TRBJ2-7,TGTGCCGGCAGCCGGACAGGGAAGAACGAGCAGTACTTC,CAGSRTGKNEQYF
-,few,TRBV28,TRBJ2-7,TGTGCCAGCAGTTTAGGGACACCCTCTCTCTTATACGAGCAGTACTTC,CASSLGTPSLLYEQYF
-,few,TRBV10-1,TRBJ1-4,TGCGCCAGCAGTGAGTCCCCAGGAGGGGAGGAAAAACTGTTTTTT,CASSESPGGEEKLFF
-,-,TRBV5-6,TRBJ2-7,TGTGCCAGCAGCCGGGGACCTTCTTCGGGCTTCTCCTACGAGCAGTACTTC,CASSRGPSSGFSYEQYF
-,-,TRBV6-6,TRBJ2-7,TGTGCCAGCAGTTGGACAGTCGAGCAGTACTTC,CASSWTVEQYF
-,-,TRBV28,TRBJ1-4,TGTGCCAGCAGTTTTAACGGTGGGGACGAAAAACTGTTTTTT,CASSFNGGDEKLFF
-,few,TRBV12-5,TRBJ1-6,TGTGCTAGTGGTTTGGTAAAGGCGAGTAACTCCTATAATTCACCCCTCCACTTT,CASGLVKASNSYNSPLHF
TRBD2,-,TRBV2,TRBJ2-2,TGTGCCAGCAGCCTCTCGCTAGCGGGGGAGATCACCGGGGAGCTGTTTTTT,CASSLSLAGEITGELFF
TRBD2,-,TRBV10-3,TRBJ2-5,TGTGCCACCGAAGGCGGGGGGGCCGGGAAGACCCAGTACTTC,CATEGGGAGKTQYF
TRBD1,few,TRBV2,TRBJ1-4,TGTGCCAGCAGTGGCCCGGGACAGTCTTCAACTAATGAAAAACTGTTTTTT,CASSGPGQSSTNEKLFF
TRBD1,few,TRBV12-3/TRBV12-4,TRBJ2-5,TGTGCCAGCAGTTTCAGCGGCAGGGGGTACCAAGAGACCCAGTACTTC,CASSFSGRGYQETQYF
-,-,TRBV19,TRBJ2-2,TGTGCCAGTACCCGGGACTCCCTGTTCGCGAACACCGGGGAGCTGTTTTTT,CASTRDSLFANTGELFF
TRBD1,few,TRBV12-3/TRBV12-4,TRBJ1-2,TGTGCCAGCAGTTTGGGACAGGGGGCGGTAAACTATGGCTACACCTTC,CASSLGQGAVNYGYTF
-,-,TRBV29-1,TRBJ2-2,TGCAGCGTTGACGAGGGACTCACCGGGGAGCTGTTTTTT,CSVDEGLTGELFF